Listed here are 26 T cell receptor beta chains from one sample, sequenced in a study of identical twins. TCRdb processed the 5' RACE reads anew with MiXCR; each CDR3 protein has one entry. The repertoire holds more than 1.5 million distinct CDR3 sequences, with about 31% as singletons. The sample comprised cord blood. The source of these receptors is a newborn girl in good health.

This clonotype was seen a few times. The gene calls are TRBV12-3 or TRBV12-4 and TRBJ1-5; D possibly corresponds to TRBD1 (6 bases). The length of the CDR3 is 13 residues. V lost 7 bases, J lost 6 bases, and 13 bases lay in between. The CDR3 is CASMGAFGQPQHF. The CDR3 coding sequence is TGTGCCAGCATGGGGGCGTTTGGTCAGCCCCAGCATTTT.

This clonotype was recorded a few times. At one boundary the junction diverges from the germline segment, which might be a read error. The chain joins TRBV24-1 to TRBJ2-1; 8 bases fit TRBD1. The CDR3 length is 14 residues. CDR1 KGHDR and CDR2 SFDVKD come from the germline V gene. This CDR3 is CATTAAGGHNEQFF. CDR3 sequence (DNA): TGTGCAACCACGGCGGCAGGGGGCCACAATGAGCAGTTCTTC.

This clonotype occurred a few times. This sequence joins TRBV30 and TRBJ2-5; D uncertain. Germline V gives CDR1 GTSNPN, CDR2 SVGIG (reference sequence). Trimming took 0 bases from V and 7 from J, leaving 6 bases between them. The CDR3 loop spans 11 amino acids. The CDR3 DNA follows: TGTGCCTGGAGTGTTAATAGGACCCAGTACTTC. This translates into CAWSVNRTQYF.

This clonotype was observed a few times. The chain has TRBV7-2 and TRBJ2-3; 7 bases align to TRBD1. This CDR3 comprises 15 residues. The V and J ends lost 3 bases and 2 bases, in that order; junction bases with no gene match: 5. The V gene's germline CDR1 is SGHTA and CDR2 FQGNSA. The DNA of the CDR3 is TGTGCCAGCAGCTTTCTGGGACAGACCACAGATACGCAGTATTTT. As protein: CASSFLGQTTDTQYF.

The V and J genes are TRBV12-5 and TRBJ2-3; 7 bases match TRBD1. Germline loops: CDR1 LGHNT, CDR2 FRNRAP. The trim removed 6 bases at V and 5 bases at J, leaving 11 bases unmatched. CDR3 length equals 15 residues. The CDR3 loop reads CASGDTGAPGDTQYF. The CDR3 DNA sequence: TGTGCTAGTGGAGATACAGGGGCCCCCGGAGATACGCAGTATTTT.

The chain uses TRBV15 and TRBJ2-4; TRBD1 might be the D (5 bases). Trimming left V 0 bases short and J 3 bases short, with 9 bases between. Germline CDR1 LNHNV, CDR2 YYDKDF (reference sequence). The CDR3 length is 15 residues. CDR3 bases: TGTGCCACCAGCAGAGAAGGCAGGGTCAAAAACATTCAGTACTTC. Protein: CATSREGRVKNIQYF.

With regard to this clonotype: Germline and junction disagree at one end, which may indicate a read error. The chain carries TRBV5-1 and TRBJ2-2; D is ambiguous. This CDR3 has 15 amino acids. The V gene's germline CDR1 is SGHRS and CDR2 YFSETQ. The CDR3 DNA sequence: TGTGCCAGCAGTTTAGGGCCCTCCAACACCGGGGAGCTGTTTTTT. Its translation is CASSLGPSNTGELFF.

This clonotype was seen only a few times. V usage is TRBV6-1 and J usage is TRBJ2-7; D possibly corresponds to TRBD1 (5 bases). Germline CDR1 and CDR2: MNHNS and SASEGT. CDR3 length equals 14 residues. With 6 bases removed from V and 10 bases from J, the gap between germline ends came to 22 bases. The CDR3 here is CASSPSSAGYRQYF. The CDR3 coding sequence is TGTGCCAGCAGCCCCTCTTCGGCAGGGTATAGACAGTACTTC.

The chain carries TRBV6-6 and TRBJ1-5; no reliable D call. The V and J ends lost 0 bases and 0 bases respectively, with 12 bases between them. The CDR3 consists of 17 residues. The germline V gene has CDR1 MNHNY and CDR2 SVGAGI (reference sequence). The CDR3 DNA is TGTGCCAGCAGTTACTCGATAAGGGATAATAGCAATCAGCCCCAGCATTTT. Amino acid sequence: CASSYSIRDNSNQPQHF.

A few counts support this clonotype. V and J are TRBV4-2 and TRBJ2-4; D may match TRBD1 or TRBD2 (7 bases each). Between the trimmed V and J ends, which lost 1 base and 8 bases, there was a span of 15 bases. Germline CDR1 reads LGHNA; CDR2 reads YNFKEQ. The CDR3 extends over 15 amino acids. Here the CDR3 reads CASSQARAGGDIQYF. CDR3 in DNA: TGTGCCAGCAGCCAAGCTCGGGCAGGGGGGGACATTCAGTACTTC.

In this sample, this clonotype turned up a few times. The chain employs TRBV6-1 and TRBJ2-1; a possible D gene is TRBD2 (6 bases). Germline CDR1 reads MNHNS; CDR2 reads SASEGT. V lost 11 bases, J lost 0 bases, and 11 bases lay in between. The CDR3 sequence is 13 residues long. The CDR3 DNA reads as TGTGCCCTAGCGTTAAGCTCCTACAATGAGCAGTTCTTC. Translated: CALALSSYNEQFF.

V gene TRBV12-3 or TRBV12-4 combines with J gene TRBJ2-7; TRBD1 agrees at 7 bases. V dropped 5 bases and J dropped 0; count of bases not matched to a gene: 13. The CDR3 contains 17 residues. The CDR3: CASSPRPGQSLSYEQYF. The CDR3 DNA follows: TGTGCCAGCAGTCCAAGGCCGGGACAGAGCCTCTCCTACGAGCAGTACTTC.

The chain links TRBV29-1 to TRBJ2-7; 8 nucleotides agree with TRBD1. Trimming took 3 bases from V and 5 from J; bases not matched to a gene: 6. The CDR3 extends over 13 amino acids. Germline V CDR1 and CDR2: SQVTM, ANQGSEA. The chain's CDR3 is CSVDMTGEDEQYF. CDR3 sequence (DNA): TGCAGCGTTGATATGACAGGGGAGGACGAGCAGTACTTC.

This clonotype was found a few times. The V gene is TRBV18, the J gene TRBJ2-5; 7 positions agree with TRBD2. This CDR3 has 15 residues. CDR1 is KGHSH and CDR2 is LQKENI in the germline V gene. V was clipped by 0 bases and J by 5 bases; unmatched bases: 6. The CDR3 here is CASSPPSLAEETQYF. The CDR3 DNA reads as TGTGCCAGCTCACCACCATCCCTAGCGGAGGAGACCCAGTACTTC.

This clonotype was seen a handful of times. DNA of the CDR3: TGCAGTGCTAGAGAACGGGGGGCCGGGACTAGCTTCACAGATACGCAGTATTTT. Residues: CSARERGAGTSFTDTQYF. The chain combines TRBV20-1 with TRBJ2-3; TRBD2 matches 9 bases. This CDR3 spans 18 amino acids. After removal of 0 bases from V and 2 bases from J, the junction contained 12 bases not matched to a gene. The germline V gene has CDR1 DFQATT and CDR2 SNEGSKA (reference sequence).

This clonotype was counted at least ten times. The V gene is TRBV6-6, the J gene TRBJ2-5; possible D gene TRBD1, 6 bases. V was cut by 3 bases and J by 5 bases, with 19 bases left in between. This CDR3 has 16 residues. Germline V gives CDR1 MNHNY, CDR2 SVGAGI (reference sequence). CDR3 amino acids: CASSYRPQGKGETQYF. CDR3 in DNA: TGTGCCAGCAGTTATCGTCCCCAGGGGAAAGGCGAGACCCAGTACTTC.

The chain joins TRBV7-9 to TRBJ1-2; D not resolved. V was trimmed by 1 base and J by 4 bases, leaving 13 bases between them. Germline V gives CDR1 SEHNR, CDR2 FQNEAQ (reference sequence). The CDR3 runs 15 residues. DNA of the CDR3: TGTGCCAGCAGCTTAGACGGATCACCCCTCTATGGCTACACCTTC. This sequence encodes CASSLDGSPLYGYTF.

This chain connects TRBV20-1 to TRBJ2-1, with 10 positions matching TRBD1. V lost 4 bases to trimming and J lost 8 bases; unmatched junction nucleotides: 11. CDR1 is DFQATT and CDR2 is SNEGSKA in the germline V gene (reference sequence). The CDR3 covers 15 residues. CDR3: CSAKLGDRGHDEQFF. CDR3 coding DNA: TGCAGTGCTAAGTTAGGGGACAGGGGACACGATGAGCAGTTCTTC.

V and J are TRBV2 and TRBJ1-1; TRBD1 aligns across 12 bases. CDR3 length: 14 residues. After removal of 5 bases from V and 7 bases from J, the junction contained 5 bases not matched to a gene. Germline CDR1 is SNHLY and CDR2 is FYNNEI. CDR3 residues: CASSRDRGLSEAFF. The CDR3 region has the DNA TGTGCCAGCAGTAGGGACAGGGGGCTGAGTGAAGCTTTCTTT.

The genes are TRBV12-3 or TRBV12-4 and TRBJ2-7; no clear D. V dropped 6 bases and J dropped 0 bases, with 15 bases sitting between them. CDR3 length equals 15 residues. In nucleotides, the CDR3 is TGTGCCAGCAGGCCAGACGGTCCCGTCTCCTACGAGCAGTACTTC. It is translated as CASRPDGPVSYEQYF.

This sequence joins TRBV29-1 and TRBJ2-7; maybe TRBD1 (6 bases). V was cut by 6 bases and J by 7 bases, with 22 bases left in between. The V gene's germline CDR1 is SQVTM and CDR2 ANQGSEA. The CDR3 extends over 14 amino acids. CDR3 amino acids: CSVGNRASYNEQYF. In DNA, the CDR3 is TGCAGCGTCGGAAACAGGGCCTCCTACAATGAGCAGTACTTC.

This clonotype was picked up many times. The CDR3 nucleotides read TGTGCCAGCAGTCCGACAGGGGTTTTATCCAAAAACATTCAGTACTTC. Its protein product is CASSPTGVLSKNIQYF. This chain connects TRBV12-3 or TRBV12-4 to TRBJ2-4; 8 nucleotides agree with TRBD1. The CDR3 covers 16 residues. V dropped 5 bases and J dropped 2; count of bases not matched to a gene: 8.

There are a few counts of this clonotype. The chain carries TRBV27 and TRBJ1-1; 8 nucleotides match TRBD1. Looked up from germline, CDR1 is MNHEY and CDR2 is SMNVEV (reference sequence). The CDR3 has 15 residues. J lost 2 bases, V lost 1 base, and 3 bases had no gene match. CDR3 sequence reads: CASSLFPGGNTEAFF. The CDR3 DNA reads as TGTGCCAGCAGTTTATTCCCAGGGGGCAACACTGAAGCTTTCTTT.

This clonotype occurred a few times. The CDR3 DNA reads as TGTGCCATCAGTGAGTCGACCCTCCGGGACAGGGGCTACGAGCAGTACTTC. It translates to CAISESTLRDRGYEQYF. V usage is TRBV10-3 and J usage is TRBJ2-7; 10 bases map to TRBD1. This CDR3 is 17 amino acids long. Looked up from germline, CDR1 is ENHRY and CDR2 is SYGVKD. The trim removed 0 bases at V and 3 bases at J, leaving 8 bases unmatched.

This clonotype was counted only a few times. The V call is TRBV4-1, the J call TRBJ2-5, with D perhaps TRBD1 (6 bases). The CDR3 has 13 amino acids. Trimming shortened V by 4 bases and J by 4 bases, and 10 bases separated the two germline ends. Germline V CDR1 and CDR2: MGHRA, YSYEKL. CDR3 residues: CASSRTVRETQYF. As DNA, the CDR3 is TGCGCCAGCAGCCGGACAGTTAGAGAGACCCAGTACTTC.

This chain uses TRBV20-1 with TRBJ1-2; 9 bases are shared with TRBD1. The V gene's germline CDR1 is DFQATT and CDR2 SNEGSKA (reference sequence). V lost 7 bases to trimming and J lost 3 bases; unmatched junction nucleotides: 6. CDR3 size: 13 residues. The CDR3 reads CSGEDRGDYGYTF. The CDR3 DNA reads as TGCAGTGGGGAGGACAGGGGAGACTATGGCTACACCTTC.